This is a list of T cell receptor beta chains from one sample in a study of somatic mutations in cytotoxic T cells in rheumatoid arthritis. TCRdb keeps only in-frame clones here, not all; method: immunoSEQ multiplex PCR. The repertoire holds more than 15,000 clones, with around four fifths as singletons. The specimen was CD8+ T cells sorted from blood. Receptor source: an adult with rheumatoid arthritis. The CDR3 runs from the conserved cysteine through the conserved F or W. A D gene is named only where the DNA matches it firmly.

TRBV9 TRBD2 CASSVAGTSYEQYF
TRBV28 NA CASSPLGYQPQHF
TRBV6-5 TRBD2 CASNPKREARETQYF
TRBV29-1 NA CSAERGTNYGYTF
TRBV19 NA CASSIFNTEAFF
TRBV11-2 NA CASSLFPRGTEAFF
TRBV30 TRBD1 CAWRGDRVEQFF
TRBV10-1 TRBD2 CASSGLAGGGLDNEQFF
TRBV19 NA CASSIFGSPLHF
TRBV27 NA CARSGPARQPQHF
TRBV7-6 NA CASSLAAEETQYF
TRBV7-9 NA CASSPPGYNQPQHF
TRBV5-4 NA CASRLTGFNEQFF
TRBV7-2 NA CASSQEGWGQSFFIDGYTF
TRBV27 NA CASSPYGYEQYF
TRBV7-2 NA CASSLNVVGLETQYF
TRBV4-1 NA CASSPPTHEQYF
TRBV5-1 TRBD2 CASSAELAEATDTQYF
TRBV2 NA CASSETPGRGYTF
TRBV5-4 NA CASSFRTTNNEQFF
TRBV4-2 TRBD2 CASSQGTSGTEETQYF
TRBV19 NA CASSIQGYYEQYF
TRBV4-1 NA CASSGPGGEQYF
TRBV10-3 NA CATTGGVEGNQPQHF
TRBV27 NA CASREGLNSNQPQHF
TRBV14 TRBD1 CASSRDRDAPLGTEAFF
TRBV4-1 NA CASSQRGLTNTEAFF
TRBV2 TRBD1 CASSELGQGAITEAFF
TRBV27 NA CASIPQRGTEAFF
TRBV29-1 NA CSVEWGNGYTF
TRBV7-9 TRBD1 CASRTGTGYNEQFF